What follows are 14 T cell receptor beta chains derived from one specimen sequenced in a study of blood T cell repertoires in COVID-19. Using immunoSEQ multiplex PCR, the repertoire was profiled, and TCRdb retains in-frame clones only, with some absent. Among 50,000 to 65,000 clones, roughly nine tenths were seen once, and the ten largest hold nearly 5%. Sample: peripheral blood. The receptors were gathered from a man between 60 and 75 years old with active COVID-19.

The CDR3 loop is CASSPSGNTNEQFF. CDR3 nucleotide sequence: TGTGCCAGCAGCCCATCCGGGAACACCAATGAGCAGTTCTTC. The genes are TRBV3-1 (or the pseudogene TRBV3-2) and TRBJ2-1; a weak D match, TRBD2 (5 bases). There are 14 residues in the CDR3. In germline, CDR1 is LGHDT, CDR2 YNNKEL (reference sequence). V was pared by 4 bases and J by 6 bases, with 13 bases between.

The genes are TRBV6-2 or TRBV6-3 and TRBJ2-7; D perhaps matches TRBD1 (5 bases). The V end was cut by 9 bases, the J end by 3 bases, with 15 bases between. Germline lookup yields CDR1 MNHEY and CDR2 SVGEGT. The CDR3 runs to 13 residues. CDR3 coding DNA: TGTGCCAGTAGTCTGGCAGGGATCTACGAGCAGTACTTC. Protein sequence: CASSLAGIYEQYF.

J is TRBJ2-3 and V is TRBV10-3, with TRBD2 matching 8 bases. V lost 4 bases, J lost 3 bases, and 6 bases stayed unmatched. Germline V gene lookup returns CDR1 ENHRY and CDR2 SYGVKD. This CDR3 contains 15 residues. In DNA, the CDR3 is TGTGCCATCAGTGGCAAGCGGGGGAAGACAGATACGCAGTATTTT. Protein: CAISGKRGKTDTQYF.

The chain couples TRBV11-2 to TRBJ2-7; TRBD1 might be the D (5 bases). Deletions cut 5 bases from V and 3 bases from J, with 11 bases between. The CDR3 runs 13 residues. CDR1 and CDR2 from the germline V gene are SGHAT and FQNNGV. CDR3 amino acids: CASSRDRDYEQYF. The DNA for the CDR3 is TGTGCCAGCAGCCGCGACAGAGACTACGAGCAGTACTTC.

The genes are TRBV28 and TRBJ1-6, with 7 bases lining up with TRBD1. This CDR3 contains 16 residues. J was trimmed by 0 bases and V by 6 bases; bases with no gene match: 5. Germline V CDR1 and CDR2: MDHEN, SYDVKM. In nucleotides, the CDR3 is TGTGCCAGCAGCTTAACAGGGGACTCCTATAATTCACCCCTCCACTTT. This sequence encodes CASSLTGDSYNSPLHF. Variable domain in full (rest from reference TRBV28 and TRBJ1-6): DVKVTQSSRYLVKRTGEKVFLECVQDMDHENMFWYRQDPGLGLRLIYFSYDVKMKEKGDIPEGYSVSREKKERFSLILESASTNQTSMYLCASSLTGDSYNSPLHFGNGTRLTVT.

The chain employs TRBV24-1 and TRBJ1-1; 7 nucleotides match TRBD1. This CDR3 is 13 amino acids long. V gave up 4 bases and J gave up 5 bases; unmatched junction bases: 3. Germline V gene data show CDR1 as KGHDR and CDR2 as SFDVKD. The CDR3 DNA follows: TGTGCCACCAGTGACCCAGGGGGGACTGAAGCTTTCTTT. Translation gives CATSDPGGTEAFF.

CDR3 sequence (DNA): TGTGCCACCAGTTCCCCTTACGGGGACAATGAGCAGTTCTTC. As protein: CATSSPYGDNEQFF. The chain couples TRBV24-1 to TRBJ2-1, with D perhaps TRBD2 (5 bases). Germline CDR1 KGHDR, CDR2 SFDVKD. The CDR3 consists of 14 residues. Trimming shortened V by 6 bases and J by 5 bases, and 13 bases separated the two germline ends.

The J gene is TRBJ2-7, the V gene TRBV6-2 or TRBV6-3; a possible D gene is TRBD2 (5 bases). Germline CDR1 is MNHEY and CDR2 is SVGEGT. V was pared by 5 bases and J by 7 bases, with 9 bases between. This CDR3 contains 11 residues. The DNA of the CDR3 is TGTGCCAGCAGTAACACGGGGGAGCAGTACTTC. The encoded protein is CASSNTGEQYF.

The chain carries TRBV4-1 and TRBJ2-4; TRBD1 is a possible D gene (6 bases). The CDR3 is 14 residues long. V lost 3 bases and J 8 bases, leaving 14 bases between the germline ends. Germline loops: CDR1 MGHRA, CDR2 YSYEKL. CDR3 region: CASSQVGANDIQYF. DNA for the CDR3: TGCGCCAGCAGCCAGGTGGGGGCCAATGACATTCAGTACTTC.

V and J are TRBV5-6 and TRBJ1-6, with 11 bases that match TRBD1. Germline CDR1 is SGHDT and CDR2 is YYEEEE. This CDR3 comprises 17 residues. J was trimmed by 3 bases and V by 2 bases; bases with no gene match: 4. The CDR3 sequence is CASSFKGQGGYNSPLHF. The CDR3 nucleotides read TGTGCCAGCAGCTTCAAGGGACAGGGGGGCTATAATTCACCCCTCCACTTT.

The genes are TRBV4-3 and TRBJ2-4; D may be TRBD2 (7 bases). V lost 4 bases to trimming and J lost 8 bases, with 24 bases between them. CDR3 length equals 17 residues. From germline, CDR1 is LGHNA and CDR2 YSLEER. The CDR3 DNA follows: TGCGCCAGCAGCCCCCAGGCACAGGGTATTGGGAGGGACATTCAGTACTTC. Translation: CASSPQAQGIGRDIQYF.

V is TRBV9 and J is TRBJ2-1, with TRBD2 matching over 8 bases. V shed 1 base, J shed 3 bases, and the junction held 12 bases outside the gene matches. CDR3 size: 18 residues. CDR1 and CDR2 from the germline V gene are SGDLS and YYNGEE. The CDR3 loop is CASSVNFRAGGGYNEQFF. DNA of the CDR3: TGTGCCAGCAGCGTAAACTTTAGGGCGGGAGGAGGCTACAATGAGCAGTTCTTC.

This clone was observed a few times. The CDR3 region is CASSKGQGGRSAGYTF. The CDR3, as DNA: TGTGCCAGTAGTAAAGGGCAGGGGGGAAGAAGCGCTGGCTACACCTTC. The V call is TRBV19, the J call TRBJ1-2; TRBD1 matches at 7 bases. Losses at the gene ends were 4 bases for V and 7 bases for J; bases not matched to a gene: 15. The length of the CDR3 is 16 residues. Germline values: CDR1 LNHDA, CDR2 SQIVND (reference sequence).

This clone is a singleton in its sample. V is TRBV19 and J is TRBJ2-6; 10 nucleotides line up with TRBD1. Germline CDR1 and CDR2: LNHDA and SQIVND (reference sequence). The CDR3 covers 17 residues. V lost 4 bases and J lost 0; bases outside the gene matches: 3. The CDR3 DNA reads as TGTGCCAGTAGTAAGGGACAGGGGTTCTCTGGGGCCAACGTCCTGACTTTC. Translated, it gives CASSKGQGFSGANVLTF. Based on the CDR3 plus reference TRBV19 and TRBJ2-6, the full variable domain is DGGITQSPKYLFRKEGQNVTLSCEQNLNHDAMYWYRQDPGQGLRLIYYSQIVNDFQKGDIAEGYSVSREKKESFPLTVTSAQKNPTAFYLCASSKGQGFSGANVLTFGAGSRLTVL.